This TCR beta chain was identified during a study of cytomegalovirus exposure and HLA in healthy donors. The CDR3 has 14 residues. Germline V gene sequence: CDR1 GTSNPN, CDR2 SVGIG (reference sequence). J gave up 9 bases and V 5 bases, and 9 bases lay outside the gene matches. The PCR was carried out with 60 Vbeta primers and 13 Jbeta primers. Libraries were prepared by immunoSEQ multiplex PCR; TCRdb keeps only in-frame clonotypes and omits some of them. This sample has some 190,000 clones, with approximately 83% found just once. The sequence derives from a boy younger than 10 in good health and CMV-seronegative. Input material: PBMCs. This chain links TRBV30 with TRBJ1-6; TRBD1 agrees at 8 bases. The CDR3 spells CAWGNRGSTSPLHF. For the CDR3, the DNA is TGTGCCTGGGGAAACAGGGGGTCTACTTCACCCCTCCACTTT.